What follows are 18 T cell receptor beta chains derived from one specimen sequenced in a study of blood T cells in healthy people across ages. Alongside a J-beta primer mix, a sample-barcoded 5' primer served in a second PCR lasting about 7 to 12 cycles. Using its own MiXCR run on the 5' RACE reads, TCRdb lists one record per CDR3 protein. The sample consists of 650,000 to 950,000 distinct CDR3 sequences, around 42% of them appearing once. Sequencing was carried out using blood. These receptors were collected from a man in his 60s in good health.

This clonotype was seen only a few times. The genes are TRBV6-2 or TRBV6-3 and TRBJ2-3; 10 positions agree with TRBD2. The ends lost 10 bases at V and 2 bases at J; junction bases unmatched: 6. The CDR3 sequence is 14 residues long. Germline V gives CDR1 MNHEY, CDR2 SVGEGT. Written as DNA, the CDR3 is TGTGCCACCAAAGCGGGGGGGACCACAGATACGCAGTATTTT. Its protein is CATKAGGTTDTQYF.

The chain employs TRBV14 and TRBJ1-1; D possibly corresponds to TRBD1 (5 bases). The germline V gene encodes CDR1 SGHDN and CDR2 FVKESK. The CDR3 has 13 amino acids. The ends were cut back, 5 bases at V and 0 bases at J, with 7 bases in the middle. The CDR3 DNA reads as TGTGCCAGCAGCGGGACTATGAACACTGAAGCTTTCTTT. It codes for CASSGTMNTEAFF.

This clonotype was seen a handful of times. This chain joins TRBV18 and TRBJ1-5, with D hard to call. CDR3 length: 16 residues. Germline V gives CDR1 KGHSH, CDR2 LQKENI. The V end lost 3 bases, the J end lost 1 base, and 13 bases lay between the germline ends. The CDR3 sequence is CASSPGSAVSNQPQHF. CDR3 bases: TGTGCCAGCTCACCTGGGTCGGCTGTGAGCAATCAGCCCCAGCATTTT.

In DNA, the CDR3 is TGTGCCACCAGTGCCCAGGTACAAGAGACCCAGTACTTC. Its protein product is CATSAQVQETQYF. The rearrangement joins TRBV24-1 to TRBJ2-5, with D hard to call. The V gene lost 5 bases and the J gene lost 2 bases, with 8 bases spanning the gap. CDR1 is KGHDR and CDR2 is SFDVKD in the germline V gene. CDR3 length: 13 residues.

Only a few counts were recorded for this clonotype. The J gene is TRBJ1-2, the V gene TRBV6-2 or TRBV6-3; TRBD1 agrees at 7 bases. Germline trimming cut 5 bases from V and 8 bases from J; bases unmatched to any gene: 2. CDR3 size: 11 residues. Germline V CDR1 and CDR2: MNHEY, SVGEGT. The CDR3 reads CASSKGGGYTF. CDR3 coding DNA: TGTGCCAGCAGTAAAGGGGGCGGCTACACCTTC.

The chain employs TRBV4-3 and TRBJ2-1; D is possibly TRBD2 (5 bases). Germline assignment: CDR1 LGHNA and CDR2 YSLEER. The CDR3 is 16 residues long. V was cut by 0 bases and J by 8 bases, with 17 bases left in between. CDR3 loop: CASSQEIRGLRDEQFF. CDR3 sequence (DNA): TGCGCCAGCAGCCAAGAGATCCGGGGTTTGAGGGATGAGCAGTTCTTC.

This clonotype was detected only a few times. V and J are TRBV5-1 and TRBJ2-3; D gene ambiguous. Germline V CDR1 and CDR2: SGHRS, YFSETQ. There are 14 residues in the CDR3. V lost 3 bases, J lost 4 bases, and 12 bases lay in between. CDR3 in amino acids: CASSSLQEPDTQYF. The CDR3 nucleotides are TGCGCCAGCAGCTCCCTCCAGGAGCCAGATACGCAGTATTTT.

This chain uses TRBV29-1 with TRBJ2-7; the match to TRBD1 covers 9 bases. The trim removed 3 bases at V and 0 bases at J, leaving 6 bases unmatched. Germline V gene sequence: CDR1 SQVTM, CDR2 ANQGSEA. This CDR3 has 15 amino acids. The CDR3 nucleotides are TGCAGCGTTGAGGGTGGGGGACAGGGCTCCTACGAGCAGTACTTC. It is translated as CSVEGGGQGSYEQYF.

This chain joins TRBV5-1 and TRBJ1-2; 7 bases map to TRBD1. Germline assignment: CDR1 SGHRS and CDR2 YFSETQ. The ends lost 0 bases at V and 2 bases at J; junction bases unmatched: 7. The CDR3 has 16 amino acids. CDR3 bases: TGCGCCAGCAGCTTGGCCCTTCCGGGACAGAACTATGGCTACACCTTC. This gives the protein CASSLALPGQNYGYTF.

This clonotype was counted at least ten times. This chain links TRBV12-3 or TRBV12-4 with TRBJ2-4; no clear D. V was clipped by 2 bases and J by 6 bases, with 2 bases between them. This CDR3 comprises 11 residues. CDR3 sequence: CASSLRNIQYF. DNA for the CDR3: TGTGCCAGCAGTTTAAGAAACATTCAGTACTTC.

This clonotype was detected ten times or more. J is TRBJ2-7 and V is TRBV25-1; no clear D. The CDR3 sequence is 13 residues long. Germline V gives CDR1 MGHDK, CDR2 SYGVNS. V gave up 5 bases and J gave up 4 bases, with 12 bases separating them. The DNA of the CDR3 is TGTGCCAGCAGTTCCAGGAATTCTTACGAGCAGTACTTC. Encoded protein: CASSSRNSYEQYF.

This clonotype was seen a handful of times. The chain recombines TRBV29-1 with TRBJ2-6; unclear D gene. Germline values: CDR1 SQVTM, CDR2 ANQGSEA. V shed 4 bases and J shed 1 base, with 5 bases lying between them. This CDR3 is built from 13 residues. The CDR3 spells CSVVDSGANVLTF. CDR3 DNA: TGCAGCGTTGTGGATTCTGGGGCCAACGTCCTGACTTTC.

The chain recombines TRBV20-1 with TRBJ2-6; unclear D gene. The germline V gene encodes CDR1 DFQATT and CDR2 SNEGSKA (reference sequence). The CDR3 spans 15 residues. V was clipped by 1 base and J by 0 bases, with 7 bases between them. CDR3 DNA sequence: TGCAGTGCTAGAGTACAGCCCTCTGGGGCCAACGTCCTGACTTTC. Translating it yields CSARVQPSGANVLTF.

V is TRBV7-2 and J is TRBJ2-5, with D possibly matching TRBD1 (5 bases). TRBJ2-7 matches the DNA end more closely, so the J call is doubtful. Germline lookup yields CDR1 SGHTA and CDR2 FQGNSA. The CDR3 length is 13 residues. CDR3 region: CASTVWQGYEQYF. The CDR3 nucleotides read TGTGCCAGCACCGTCTGGCAGGGCTACGAGCAGTACTTC.

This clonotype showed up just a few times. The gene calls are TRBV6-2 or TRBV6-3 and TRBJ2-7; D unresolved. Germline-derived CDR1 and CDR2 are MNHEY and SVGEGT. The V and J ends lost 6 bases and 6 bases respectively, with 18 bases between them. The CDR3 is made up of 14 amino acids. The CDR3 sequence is CASSARAPSPEQYF. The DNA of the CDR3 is TGTGCCAGCAGCGCACGGGCCCCGTCCCCCGAGCAGTACTTC.

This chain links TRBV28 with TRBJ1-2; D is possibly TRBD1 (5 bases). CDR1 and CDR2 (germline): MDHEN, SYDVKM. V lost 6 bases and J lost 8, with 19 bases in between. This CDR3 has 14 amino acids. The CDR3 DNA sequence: TGTGCCAGCAGGGAGGTTCCAGGGTCGAGGGGCTACACCTTC. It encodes CASREVPGSRGYTF.

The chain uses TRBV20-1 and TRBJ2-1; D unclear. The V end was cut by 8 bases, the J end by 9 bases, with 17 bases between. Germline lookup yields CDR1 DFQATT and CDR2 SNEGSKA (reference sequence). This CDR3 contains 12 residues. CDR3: CSTNPMQSEQFF. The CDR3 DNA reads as TGCAGTACAAACCCTATGCAGAGTGAGCAGTTCTTC.

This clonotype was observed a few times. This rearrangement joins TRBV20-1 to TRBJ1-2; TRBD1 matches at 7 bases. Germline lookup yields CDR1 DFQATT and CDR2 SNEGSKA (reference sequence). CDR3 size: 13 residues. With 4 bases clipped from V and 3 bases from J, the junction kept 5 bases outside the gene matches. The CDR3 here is CSANRGVDYGYTF. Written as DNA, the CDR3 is TGCAGTGCTAACAGGGGTGTTGACTATGGCTACACCTTC.